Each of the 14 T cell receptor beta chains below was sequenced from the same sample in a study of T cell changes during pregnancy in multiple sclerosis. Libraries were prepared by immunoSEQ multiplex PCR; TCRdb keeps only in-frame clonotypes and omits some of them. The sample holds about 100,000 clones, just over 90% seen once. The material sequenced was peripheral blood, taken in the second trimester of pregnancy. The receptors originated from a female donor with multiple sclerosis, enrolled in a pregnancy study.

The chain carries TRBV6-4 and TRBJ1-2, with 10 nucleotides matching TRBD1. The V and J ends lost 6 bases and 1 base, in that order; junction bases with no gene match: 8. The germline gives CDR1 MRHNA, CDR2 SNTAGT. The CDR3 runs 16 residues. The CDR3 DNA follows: TGTGCCAGCAGCGAGGGACAGGGGTGGGTTAACTATGGCTACACCTTC. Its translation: CASSEGQGWVNYGYTF.

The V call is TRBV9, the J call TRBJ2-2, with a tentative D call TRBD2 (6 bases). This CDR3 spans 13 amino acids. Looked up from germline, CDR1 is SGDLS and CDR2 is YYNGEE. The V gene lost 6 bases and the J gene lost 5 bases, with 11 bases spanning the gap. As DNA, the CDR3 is TGTGCCAGCACAACGGGGGAAACCGGGGAGCTGTTTTTT. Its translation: CASTTGETGELFF.

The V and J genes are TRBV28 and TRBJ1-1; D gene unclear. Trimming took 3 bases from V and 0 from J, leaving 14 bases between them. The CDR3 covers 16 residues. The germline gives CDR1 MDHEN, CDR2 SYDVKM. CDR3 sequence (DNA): TGTGCCAGCAGTTTCTCCGGGGTCCCGATGAACACTGAAGCTTTCTTT. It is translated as CASSFSGVPMNTEAFF.

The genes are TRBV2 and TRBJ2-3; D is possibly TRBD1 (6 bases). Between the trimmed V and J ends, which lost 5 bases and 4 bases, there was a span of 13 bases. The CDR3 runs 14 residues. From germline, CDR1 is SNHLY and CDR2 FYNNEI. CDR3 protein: CASSPPTGSDTQYF. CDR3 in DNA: TGTGCCAGCAGTCCACCTACAGGGTCAGATACGCAGTATTTT. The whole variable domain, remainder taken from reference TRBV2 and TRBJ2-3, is EPEVTQTPSHQVTQMGQEVILRCVPISNHLYFYWYRQILGQKVEFLVSFYNNEISEKSEIFDDQFSVERPDGSNFTLKIRSTKLEDSAMYFCASSPPTGSDTQYFGPGTRLTVL.

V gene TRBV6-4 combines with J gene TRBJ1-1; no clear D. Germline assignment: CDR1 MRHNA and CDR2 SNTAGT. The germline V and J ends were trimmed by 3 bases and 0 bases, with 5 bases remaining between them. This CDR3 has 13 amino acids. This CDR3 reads CASSESVNTEAFF. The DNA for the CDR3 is TGTGCCAGCAGTGAATCAGTGAACACTGAAGCTTTCTTT.

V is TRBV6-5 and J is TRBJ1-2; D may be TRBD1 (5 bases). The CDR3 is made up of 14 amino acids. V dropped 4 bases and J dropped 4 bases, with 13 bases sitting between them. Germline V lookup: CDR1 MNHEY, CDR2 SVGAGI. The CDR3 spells CASSSGIFLYGYTF. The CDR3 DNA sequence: TGTGCCAGCAGTTCAGGGATCTTTCTCTATGGCTACACCTTC.

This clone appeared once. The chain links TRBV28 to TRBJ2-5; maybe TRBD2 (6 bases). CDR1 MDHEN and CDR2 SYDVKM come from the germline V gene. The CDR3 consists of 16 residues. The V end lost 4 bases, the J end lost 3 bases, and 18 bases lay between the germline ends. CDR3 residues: CASSSESSVGEETQYF. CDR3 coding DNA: TGTGCCAGCAGTTCCGAGTCTAGCGTCGGAGAAGAGACCCAGTACTTC.

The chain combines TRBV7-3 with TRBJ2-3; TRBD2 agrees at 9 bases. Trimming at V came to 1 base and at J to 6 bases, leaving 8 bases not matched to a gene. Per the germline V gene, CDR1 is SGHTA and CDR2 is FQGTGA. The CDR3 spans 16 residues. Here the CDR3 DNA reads TGTGCCAGCAGCTTAAGTGCGGGAGGGCTGGGTGATACGCAGTATTTT. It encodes CASSLSAGGLGDTQYF. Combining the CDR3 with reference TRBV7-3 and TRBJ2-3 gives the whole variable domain GAGVSQTPSNKVTEKGKYVELRCDPISGHTALYWYRQSLGQGPEFLIYFQGTGAADDSGLPNDRFFAVRPEGSVSTLKIQRTERGDSAVYLCASSLSAGGLGDTQYFGPGTRLTVL.

DNA of the CDR3: TGTGCCAGCAGTTACACAACGGGAGGAACGGGCGAGCAGTACTTC. This encodes CASSYTTGGTGEQYF. The chain carries TRBV6-5 and TRBJ2-7; 7 bases are a match to TRBD2. The CDR3 length is 15 residues. The germline CDR1 and CDR2 sequences are MNHEY and SVGAGI. V dropped 2 bases and J dropped 6; count of bases not matched to a gene: 10.

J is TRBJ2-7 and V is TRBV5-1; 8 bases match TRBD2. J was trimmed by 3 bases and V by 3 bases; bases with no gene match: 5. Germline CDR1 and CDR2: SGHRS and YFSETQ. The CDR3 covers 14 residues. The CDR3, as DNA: TGCGCCAGCAGCTCTGGCGGGGGGTTCTACGAGCAGTACTTC. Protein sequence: CASSSGGGFYEQYF.

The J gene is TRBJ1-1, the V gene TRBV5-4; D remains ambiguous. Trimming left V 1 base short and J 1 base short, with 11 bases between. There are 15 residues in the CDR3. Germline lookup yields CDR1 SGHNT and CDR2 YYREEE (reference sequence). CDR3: CASSLSRLGNTEAFF. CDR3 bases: TGTGCCAGCAGCTTGTCCAGGCTGGGGAACACTGAAGCTTTCTTT.

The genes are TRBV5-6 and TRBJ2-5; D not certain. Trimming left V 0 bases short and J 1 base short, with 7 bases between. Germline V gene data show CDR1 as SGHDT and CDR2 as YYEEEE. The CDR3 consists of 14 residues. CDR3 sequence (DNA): TGTGCCAGCAGCTTGGGAAGCGCCCAAGAGACCCAGTACTTC. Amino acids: CASSLGSAQETQYF.

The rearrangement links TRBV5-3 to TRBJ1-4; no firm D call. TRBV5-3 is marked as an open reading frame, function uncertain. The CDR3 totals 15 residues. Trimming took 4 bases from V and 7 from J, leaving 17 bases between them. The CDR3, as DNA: TGTGCCAGAAGCCCATCGGGGTGGTTGTGTGAAAAACTGTTTTTT. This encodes CARSPSGWLCEKLFF.

CDR3 bases: TGTGCCAGCAGTGAACTGCGGGAAAAACTGTTTTTT. This translates into CASSELREKLFF. The chain is built from TRBV2 and TRBJ1-4; no firm D call. V lost 2 bases and J 8 bases, leaving 6 bases between the germline ends. The germline CDR1 and CDR2 sequences are SNHLY and FYNNEI. This CDR3 is 12 amino acids long.